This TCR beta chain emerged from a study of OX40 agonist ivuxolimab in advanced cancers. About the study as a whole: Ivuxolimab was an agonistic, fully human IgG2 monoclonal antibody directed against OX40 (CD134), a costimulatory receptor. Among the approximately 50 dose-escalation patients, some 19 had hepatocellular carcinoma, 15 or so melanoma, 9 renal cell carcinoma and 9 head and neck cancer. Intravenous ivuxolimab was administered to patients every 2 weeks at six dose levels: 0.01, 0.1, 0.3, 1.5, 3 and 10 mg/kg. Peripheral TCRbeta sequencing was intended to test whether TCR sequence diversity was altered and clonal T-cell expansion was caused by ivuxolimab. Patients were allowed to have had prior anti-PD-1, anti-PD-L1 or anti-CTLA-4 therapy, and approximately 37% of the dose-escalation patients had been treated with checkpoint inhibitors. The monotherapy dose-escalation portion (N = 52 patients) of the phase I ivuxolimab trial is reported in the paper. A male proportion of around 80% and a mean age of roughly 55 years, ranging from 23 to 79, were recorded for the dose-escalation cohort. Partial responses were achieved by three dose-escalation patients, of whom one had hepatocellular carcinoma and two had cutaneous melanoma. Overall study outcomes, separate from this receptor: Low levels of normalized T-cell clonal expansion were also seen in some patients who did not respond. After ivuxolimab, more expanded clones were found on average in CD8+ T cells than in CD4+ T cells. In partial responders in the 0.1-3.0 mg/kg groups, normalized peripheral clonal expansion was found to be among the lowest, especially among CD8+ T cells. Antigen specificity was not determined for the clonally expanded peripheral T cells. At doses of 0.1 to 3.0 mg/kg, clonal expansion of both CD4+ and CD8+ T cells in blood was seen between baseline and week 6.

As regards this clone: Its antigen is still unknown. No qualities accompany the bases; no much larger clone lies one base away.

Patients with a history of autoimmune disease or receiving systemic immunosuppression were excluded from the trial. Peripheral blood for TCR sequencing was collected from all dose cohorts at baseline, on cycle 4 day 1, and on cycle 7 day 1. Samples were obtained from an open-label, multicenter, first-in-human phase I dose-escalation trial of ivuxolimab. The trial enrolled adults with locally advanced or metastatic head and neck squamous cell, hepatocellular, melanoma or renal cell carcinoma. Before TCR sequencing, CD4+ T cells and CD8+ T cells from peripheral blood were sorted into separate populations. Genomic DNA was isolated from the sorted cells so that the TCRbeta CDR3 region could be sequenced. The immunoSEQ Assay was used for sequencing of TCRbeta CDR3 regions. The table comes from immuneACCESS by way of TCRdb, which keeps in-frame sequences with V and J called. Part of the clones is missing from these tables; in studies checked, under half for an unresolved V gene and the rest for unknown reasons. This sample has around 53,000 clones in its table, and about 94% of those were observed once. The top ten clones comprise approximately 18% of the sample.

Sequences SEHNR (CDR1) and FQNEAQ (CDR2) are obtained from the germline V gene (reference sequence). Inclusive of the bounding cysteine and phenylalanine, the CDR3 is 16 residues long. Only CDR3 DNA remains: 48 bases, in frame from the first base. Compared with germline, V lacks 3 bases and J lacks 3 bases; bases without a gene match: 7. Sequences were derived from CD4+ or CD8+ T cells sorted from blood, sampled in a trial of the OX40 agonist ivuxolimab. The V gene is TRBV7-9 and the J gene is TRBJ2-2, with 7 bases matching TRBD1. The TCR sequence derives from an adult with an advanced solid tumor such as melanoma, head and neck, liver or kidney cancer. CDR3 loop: CASSFPGTAYTGELFF. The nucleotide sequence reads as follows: TGTGCCAGCAGCTTCCCCGGGACAGCTTACACCGGGGAGCTGTTTTTT. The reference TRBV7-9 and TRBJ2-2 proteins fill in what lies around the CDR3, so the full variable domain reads DTGVSQNPRHKITKRGQNVTFRCDPISEHNRLYWYRQTLGQGPEFLTYFQNEAQLEKSRLLSDRFSAERPKGSFSTLEIQRTEQGDSAMYLCASSFPGTAYTGELFFGEGSRLTVL.